The 29 T cell receptor beta chains below all came from one sample that was sequenced in a study of read filtering for tumor transcriptome and immune sequencing (TCRdb year 2020). Sequencer: Illumina HiSeq 4000. Starting from 350 to 450 ng RNA, TCR libraries were constructed with the Immunoverse kit using molecular barcoded adaptors that cover the alpha/delta and beta/gamma chains. Using fastp at Q25 and MiXCR, TCRdb reprocessed the public reads and kept productive beta chains. Entries that share a CDR3 protein sequence are merged under the most common genes and DNA. The sample table lists more than 55,000 distinct CDR3 sequences, around 20% of them with a count of one. Of the sample, approximately 10% is held by the ten largest clones. The source material was a population of CD138-negative cells sorted from bone marrow. Read against the paper, the sample's cell subset or site label means: bone marrow mononuclear cells depleted of CD138+ plasma/myeloma cells by negative magnetic selection. Receptors originate from a donor at least 40 years old with multiple myeloma.

This clonotype was picked up many times. The chain combines TRBV20-1 with TRBJ2-4; 8 bases map to TRBD1. Germline V CDR1 and CDR2: DFQATT, SNEGSKA (reference sequence). V shed 6 bases, J shed 3 bases, and the junction held 7 bases outside the gene matches. The CDR3 extends over 14 amino acids. DNA for the CDR3: TGCAGTGCCCCAGGGGGCTATGGCAAAAACATTCAGTACTTC. Protein sequence: CSAPGGYGKNIQYF.

This clonotype was counted at least ten times. The chain couples TRBV2 to TRBJ2-1; 8 bases are shared with TRBD2. The CDR3 sequence is 17 residues long. The germline CDR1 and CDR2 sequences are SNHLY and FYNNEI. V lost 3 bases, J lost 2 bases, and 9 bases stayed unmatched. CDR3 coding DNA: TGTGCCAGCAGTGAGAGGGTGGTAGCGGGAACCTACAATGAGCAGTTCTTC. The encoded protein is CASSERVVAGTYNEQFF.

Points on this clonotype: Since a much larger clone is just one base distant, this may be a read error. V and J are TRBV30 and TRBJ1-1; the D gene is possibly TRBD1 (6 bases). In germline, CDR1 is GTSNPN, CDR2 SVGIG (reference sequence). The CDR3 loop spans 13 amino acids. The CDR3 here is CAWSVAGDTEALF. For the CDR3, the DNA is TGTGCCTGGAGTGTGGCAGGGGACACTGAAGCTCTCTTT.

This clonotype has ten or more counts. V is TRBV5-1 and J is TRBJ1-2; D is possibly TRBD1 (6 bases). CDR3 size: 13 residues. Germline CDR1 is SGHRS and CDR2 is YFSETQ. The V and J ends lost 5 bases and 4 bases respectively, with 12 bases between them. CDR3: CASSFDRSYGYTF. As DNA, the CDR3 is TGCGCCAGCAGTTTCGACAGGTCCTATGGCTACACCTTC.

Ten or more counts support this clonotype. V usage is TRBV13 and J usage is TRBJ2-3; perhaps TRBD2 as D (6 bases). The CDR3 covers 15 residues. Germline loops: CDR1 PRHDT, CDR2 FYEKMQ (reference sequence). V was trimmed by 2 bases and J by 1 base, leaving 10 bases between them. CDR3 in DNA: TGTGCCAGCAGCTTACCGACTAGGGGCACAGATACGCAGTATTTT. Translating it yields CASSLPTRGTDTQYF.

There are many counts of this clonotype. The chain joins TRBV6-2 or TRBV6-3 to TRBJ2-7; a weak D match, TRBD2 (6 bases). The CDR3 spans 16 residues. The ends were cut back, 6 bases at V and 1 base at J, with 19 bases in the middle. Per the germline V gene, CDR1 is MNHEY and CDR2 is SVGEGT. The DNA for the CDR3 is TGTGCCAGCAGAAGGACCCTGGCGGGACCATCCTACGAGCAGTACTTC. It yields the protein CASRRTLAGPSYEQYF.

Ten or more counts support this clonotype. The chain employs TRBV20-1 and TRBJ1-1; unclear D gene. This CDR3 contains 14 residues. CDR1 and CDR2 (germline): DFQATT, SNEGSKA (reference sequence). V shed 0 bases and J shed 3 bases, with 11 bases lying between them. The CDR3, as DNA: TGCAGTGCTAGAGATAAAAGTTACTACACTGAAGCTTTCTTT. Its translation is CSARDKSYYTEAFF.

J is TRBJ2-3 and V is TRBV5-1; TRBD2 is a possible D gene (6 bases). This CDR3 region has 14 residues. V was cut by 0 bases and J by 8 bases, with 13 bases left in between. The germline CDR1 and CDR2 sequences are SGHRS and YFSETQ. DNA of the CDR3: TGCGCCAGCAGCTTGGTGCGGGGTTTATCTACGCAGTATTTT. It codes for CASSLVRGLSTQYF.

About this clonotype itself: A single base separates this from a much larger clone, so it may be a read error. The V and J genes are TRBV27 and TRBJ2-1; a possible D gene is TRBD2 (6 bases). Germline V gene lookup returns CDR1 MNHEY and CDR2 SMNVEV (reference sequence). V lost 4 bases and J 9 bases, leaving 22 bases between the germline ends. This CDR3 contains 16 residues. The CDR3 protein is CASSSLADLIASEQFF. In DNA form, the CDR3 reads TGTGCCAGCAGTTCCTTAGCGGATCTAATCGCCAGTGAGCAGTTCTTC.

This clonotype came up a few times. This chain uses TRBV12-3 or TRBV12-4 with TRBJ1-1, with unresolved D. CDR3 length: 15 residues. The V end lost 3 bases, the J end lost 5 bases, and 16 bases lay between the germline ends. CDR3 bases: TGTGCCAGCAGTTTGGTCCCCTCGGCGGAGACTGAAGCTTTCTTT. Its protein is CASSLVPSAETEAFF.

The V and J genes are TRBV28 and TRBJ2-7; 11 positions agree with TRBD2. The CDR3 loop spans 18 amino acids. Germline-derived CDR1 and CDR2 are MDHEN and SYDVKM. The J segment lost 2 bases and the V segment lost 8 bases, leaving 17 bases of the junction unmatched. The CDR3 sequence is CASGLFPPSGRSPYEQYF. The CDR3 DNA follows: TGTGCCAGCGGCCTTTTTCCCCCTAGCGGGAGGAGCCCCTACGAGCAGTACTTC.

The CDR3 nucleotides read TGTGCCAGTAGTATAGCCGACACTTACAATGAGCAGTTCTTC. This gives the protein CASSIADTYNEQFF. The V gene is TRBV19, the J gene TRBJ2-1; D not resolved. Germline V gene sequence: CDR1 LNHDA, CDR2 SQIVND (reference sequence). Trimming took off 1 base at V and 4 bases at J, with 8 bases between the two ends. This CDR3 is built from 14 residues.

As regards this clonotype: An end of the junction does not agree with germline; a read error may underlie this. This chain uses TRBV18 with TRBJ2-3; D remains ambiguous. The germline gives CDR1 KGHSH, CDR2 LQKENI. There are 12 residues in the CDR3. DNA of the CDR3: TGTGCCAGCCCACCGGTAGCAGATACGCAGTATTTT. Translation: CASPPVADTQYF.

At least ten counts were recorded for this clonotype. The rearrangement joins TRBV6-1 to TRBJ1-5, with a weak D call TRBD1 (5 bases). Germline V gene data show CDR1 as MNHNS and CDR2 as SASEGT. The CDR3 runs to 14 residues. V shed 1 base and J shed 9 bases, with 13 bases lying between them. CDR3 in amino acids: CASSEGGDSRPQHF. In DNA, the CDR3 is TGTGCCAGCAGTGAAGGCGGGGACTCAAGGCCCCAGCATTTT.

Many counts were recorded for this clonotype. The V call is TRBV19, the J call TRBJ2-1, with D unclear. The germline CDR1 and CDR2 sequences are LNHDA and SQIVND (reference sequence). V lost 8 bases and J 4 bases, leaving 15 bases between the germline ends. This CDR3 comprises 14 residues. The CDR3 region has the DNA TGTGCCAGTGAGCCCCGCGGAAGATACAATGAGCAGTTCTTC. It codes for CASEPRGRYNEQFF.

This clonotype occurred many times. The CDR3 is CASGLRGGAGYTDTQYF. CDR3 nucleotide sequence: TGTGCCAGCGGCCTGCGGGGGGGGGCTGGTTATACAGATACGCAGTATTTT. This rearrangement joins TRBV2 to TRBJ2-3; the match to TRBD2 covers 9 bases. Germline V gene data show CDR1 as SNHLY and CDR2 as FYNNEI. The CDR3 covers 17 residues. V gave up 8 bases and J gave up 3 bases; unmatched junction bases: 15.

As regards this clonotype: A single base separates this from a much larger clone, so it may be a read error. This chain links TRBV30 with TRBJ2-3, with 8 bases that match TRBD2. The CDR3 length is 16 residues. CDR1 is GTSNPN and CDR2 is SVGIG in the germline V gene (reference sequence). The CDR3: CARRGGSGKATDTQYF. For the CDR3, the DNA is TGTGCCAGGAGAGGAGGTAGCGGGAAAGCAACAGATACGCAGTATTTT. Full variable domain (outside the CDR3, taken from reference TRBV30 and TRBJ2-3): SQTIHQWPATLVQPVGSPLSLECTVEGTSNPNLYWYRQAAGRGLQLLFYSVGIGQISSEVPQNLSASRPQDRQFILSSKKLLLSDSGFYLCARRGGSGKATDTQYFGPGTRLTVL.

As regards this clonotype: This may come from a read error, since a much larger clone is one base off. The chain is built from TRBV20-1 and TRBJ2-2, with 9 nucleotides matching TRBD2. The CDR3 spans 14 residues. Per germline, CDR1 DFQATT and CDR2 SNEGSKA (reference sequence). The CDR3 here is CSARRGRATGELSF. The CDR3 DNA reads as TGCAGTGCTAGACGCGGGAGGGCCACCGGGGAGCTGTCTTTT.

Of note for this clonotype: Being one base from a much bigger clone, this may be a read error. The chain recombines TRBV11-2 with TRBJ1-1; D uncertain. The V gene's germline CDR1 is SGHAT and CDR2 FQNNGV. The length of the CDR3 is 12 residues. Trimming pared 8 bases from V and 2 bases from J, leaving 9 bases between. CDR3 loop: CASRSGNTEAFF. DNA of the CDR3: TGTGCCAGCCGTTCGGGCAACACTGAAGCTTTCTTT.

Concerning this clonotype: At one end the junction does not follow the germline gene, possibly because of a read error. The chain combines TRBV5-1 with TRBJ2-1, with a tentative D call TRBD2 (6 bases). This CDR3 region has 17 residues. Per germline, CDR1 SGHRS and CDR2 YFSETQ. CDR3 sequence (DNA): TGCGCCAGCAGCTTGTTAGCCTCCGGAGGGCCCTACAATGATCAGTTCTTC. Encoded protein: CASSLLASGGPYNDQFF.

Comment on this clonotype: With a much larger clone just one base away, this may be a read error. The chain couples TRBV7-9 to TRBJ2-3; D remains ambiguous. Per germline, CDR1 SEHNR and CDR2 FQNEAQ (reference sequence). The V gene lost 0 bases and the J gene lost 4 bases, with 8 bases spanning the gap. The CDR3 runs 14 residues. The CDR3 loop is CASSLAESSDTQYF. In nucleotides, the CDR3 is TGTGCCAGCAGCTTAGCAGAATCATCAGATACGCAGTATTTT.

This clonotype was recorded at least ten times. The CDR3 region has the DNA TGTGCCAGCAGACTGGGACTAGCGGGAGGAAACACCGGGGAGCTGTTTTTT. It is translated as CASRLGLAGGNTGELFF. This sequence joins TRBV6-5 and TRBJ2-2; 15 bases are a match to TRBD2. V trimming: 6 bases; J trimming: 2 bases; junction bases outside the gene matches: 4. Germline V gene data show CDR1 as MNHEY and CDR2 as SVGAGI. The CDR3 contains 17 residues.

This clonotype was found many times. This chain connects TRBV5-1 to TRBJ2-5; 8 positions match TRBD1. Germline CDR1 reads SGHRS; CDR2 reads YFSETQ. Trimming cost V 0 bases and J 2 bases; bases outside gene matches: 6. The CDR3 has 16 residues. This CDR3 is CASSLDARQGQETQYF. The CDR3 DNA sequence: TGCGCCAGCAGCTTGGATGCGAGACAGGGGCAAGAGACCCAGTACTTC.

Note on this clonotype: The junction departs from germline at one end; a sequencing error may be responsible. The genes are TRBV6-6 and TRBJ2-3; 9 bases are a match to TRBD1. This CDR3 is 16 amino acids long. The germline V gene has CDR1 MNHNY and CDR2 SVGAGI (reference sequence). Here the CDR3 reads CASSYLSGQGSYTQSF. The CDR3 coding sequence is TGTGCCAGCAGTTACCTATCCGGACAGGGGTCGTATACGCAGTCTTTT.

This clonotype was picked up many times. The chain has TRBV28 and TRBJ1-4; D unclear. Per the germline V gene, CDR1 is MDHEN and CDR2 is SYDVKM. The CDR3 covers 12 residues. V was pared by 7 bases and J by 8 bases, with 11 bases between. CDR3 coding DNA: TGTGCCAGCACTGGGCGAAGGGAAAAACTGTTTTTT. Its translation: CASTGRREKLFF.

This clonotype was counted a single time. The chain uses TRBV7-2 and TRBJ2-1, with TRBD2 matching 7 bases. This CDR3 comprises 16 residues. V was clipped by 5 bases and J by 12 bases; unmatched bases: 19. Germline values: CDR1 SGHTA, CDR2 FQGNSA. This CDR3 is CASSPGGGRRHSVQFF. In DNA form, the CDR3 reads TGTGCCAGCAGCCCGGGTGGCGGGAGAAGGCACAGTGTGCAGTTCTTC.

Ten or more counts support this clonotype. The chain employs TRBV12-3 or TRBV12-4 and TRBJ2-7; TRBD2 matches at 9 bases. The CDR3 length is 15 residues. V shed 5 bases and J 1 base; nucleotides not matched to a gene: 6. CDR3 sequence: CASSQPGLASYEQYF. CDR3 bases: TGTGCCAGCAGTCAACCGGGACTAGCATCCTACGAGCAGTACTTC.

Within the sample, this clonotype is medium-sized (0.01 to 0.1%). The genes are TRBV7-3 and TRBJ2-1; D possibly matches TRBD1 or TRBD2 (5 bases each). Per the germline V gene, CDR1 is SGHTA and CDR2 is FQGTGA. The CDR3 loop spans 17 amino acids. Trimming pared 2 bases from V and 7 bases from J, leaving 21 bases between. DNA of the CDR3: TGTGCCAGCAGCTTATGGACACCGGGACCTCCGAGTAATGAGCAGTTCTTC. Its protein is CASSLWTPGPPSNEQFF.

This rearrangement joins TRBV7-2 to TRBJ1-2; a possible D gene is TRBD1 (6 bases). Germline-derived CDR1 and CDR2 are SGHTA and FQGNSA. Trimming shortened V by 5 bases and J by 0 bases, and 16 bases separated the two germline ends. The CDR3 runs 16 residues. This CDR3 is CASSQRSGQTNYGYTF. The CDR3 nucleotides read TGTGCCAGCAGCCAAAGGAGCGGACAGACTAACTATGGCTACACCTTC. The variable domain in full, with the rest retrieved from reference TRBV7-2 and TRBJ1-2, is GAGVSQSPSNKVTEKGKDVELRCDPISGHTALYWYRQSLGQGLEFLIYFQGNSAPDKSGLPSDRFSAERTGGSVSTLTIQRTQQEDSAVYLCASSQRSGQTNYGYTFGSGTRLTVV.